The 5 T cell receptor beta chains presented below share a single source sample, sequenced in a study of a mutant IDH1 vaccine in newly diagnosed glioma. Time point noted: week 35, safety follow-up. In the vaccine, a single dose held 300 ug of the mutant IDH1 20-mer peptide, along with topical imiquimod. Method: immunoSEQ multiplex PCR; TCRdb's copy keeps in-frame clones and lacks some. The data show about 54,000 clones, roughly 80% seen once. Their cognate antigens are unknown. The specimen comprised PBMCs, sampled from a glioma patient whose treatment included an IDH1 peptide vaccine. Receptors originate from a woman between 18 and 29 years old with glioma.

The CDR3 spells CASSLGLFSGNTIYF. In DNA form, the CDR3 reads TGTGCCAGCAGCTTGGGACTATTCTCTGGAAACACCATATATTTT. The chain joins TRBV11-2 to TRBJ1-3, with D perhaps matching TRBD1 (5 bases). The germline CDR1 and CDR2 sequences are SGHAT and FQNNGV. The CDR3 loop spans 15 amino acids. Deletions cut 3 bases from V and 0 bases from J, with 9 bases between.

This rearrangement joins TRBV29-1 to TRBJ2-7; D remains unclear. CDR1 and CDR2 (germline): SQVTM, ANQGSEA. CDR3 length: 12 residues. Deletions cut 4 bases from V and 0 bases from J, with 7 bases between. This chain's CDR3 is CSVVGSSYEQYF. For the CDR3, the DNA is TGCAGCGTTGTCGGCAGCTCCTACGAGCAGTACTTC.

Written as DNA, the CDR3 is TGTGCCAGCAGTCACGGCCGGACGGTGAACACTGAAGCTTTCTTT. Translating it yields CASSHGRTVNTEAFF. The chain uses TRBV6-5 and TRBJ1-1, with D uncertain. This CDR3 spans 15 amino acids. Germline values: CDR1 MNHEY, CDR2 SVGAGI. V was shortened by 5 bases and J by 0 bases, with 13 bases between the two germline ends.

The chain recombines TRBV18 with TRBJ1-1, with D perhaps TRBD1 (6 bases). Germline V CDR1 and CDR2: KGHSH, LQKENI. This CDR3 region has 13 residues. Trimming cost V 4 bases and J 11 bases, with 17 bases left between them. The CDR3 bases are TGTGCCAGCTCACGGTCCGAGGGGCAGGGGGCTTTCTTT. This gives the protein CASSRSEGQGAFF.

The chain is built from TRBV2 and TRBJ2-3; D is ambiguous. The ends were cut back, 1 base at V and 2 bases at J, with 7 bases in the middle. This CDR3 is 14 amino acids long. Germline V gene lookup returns CDR1 SNHLY and CDR2 FYNNEI. The CDR3 sequence is CASSEVRTTDTQYF. DNA of the CDR3: TGTGCCAGCAGTGAAGTGAGGACCACAGATACGCAGTATTTT.